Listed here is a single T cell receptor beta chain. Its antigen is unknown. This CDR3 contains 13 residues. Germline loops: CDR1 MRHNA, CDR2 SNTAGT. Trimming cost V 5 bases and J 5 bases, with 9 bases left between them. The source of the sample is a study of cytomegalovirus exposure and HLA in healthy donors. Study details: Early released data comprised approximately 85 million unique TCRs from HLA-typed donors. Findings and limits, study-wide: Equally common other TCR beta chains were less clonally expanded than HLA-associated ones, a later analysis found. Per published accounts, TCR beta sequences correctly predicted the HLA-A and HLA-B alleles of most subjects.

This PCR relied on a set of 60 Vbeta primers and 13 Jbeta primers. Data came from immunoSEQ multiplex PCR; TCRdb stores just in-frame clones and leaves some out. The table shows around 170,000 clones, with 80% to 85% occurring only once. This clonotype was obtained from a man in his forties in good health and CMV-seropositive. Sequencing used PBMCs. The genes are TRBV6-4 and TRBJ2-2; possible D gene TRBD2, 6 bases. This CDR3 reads CASSSGVTGELFF. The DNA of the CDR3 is TGTGCCAGCAGTTCGGGGGTAACCGGGGAGCTGTTTTTT.